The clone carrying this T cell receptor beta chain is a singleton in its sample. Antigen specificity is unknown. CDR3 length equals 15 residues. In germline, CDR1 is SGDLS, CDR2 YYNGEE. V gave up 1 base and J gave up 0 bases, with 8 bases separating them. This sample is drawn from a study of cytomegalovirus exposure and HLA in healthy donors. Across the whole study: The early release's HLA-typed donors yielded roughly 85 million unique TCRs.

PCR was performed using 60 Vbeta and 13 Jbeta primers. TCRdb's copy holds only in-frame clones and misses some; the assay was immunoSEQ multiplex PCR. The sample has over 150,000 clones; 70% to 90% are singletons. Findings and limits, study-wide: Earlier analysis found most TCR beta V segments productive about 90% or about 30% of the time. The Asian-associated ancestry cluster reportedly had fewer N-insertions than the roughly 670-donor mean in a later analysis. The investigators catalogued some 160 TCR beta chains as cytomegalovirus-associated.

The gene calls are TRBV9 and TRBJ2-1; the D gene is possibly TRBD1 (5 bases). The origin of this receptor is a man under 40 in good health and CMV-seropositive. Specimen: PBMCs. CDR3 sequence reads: CASSVYTGSYNEQFF. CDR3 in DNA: TGTGCCAGCAGCGTATATACAGGCTCCTACAATGAGCAGTTCTTC.